This record looks at one T cell receptor beta chain sequence and its context. Antigen specificity is unknown. At one end the junction does not follow the germline gene, possibly because of a read error. The data derive from a study of cytomegalovirus exposure and HLA in healthy donors. The study's findings and limits: A later analysis showed TCR association rates differing by HLA locus, peaking at DRB1 and lowest at HLA-C.

This CDR3 spans 14 amino acids. Germline V gives CDR1 SGHRS, CDR2 YFSETQ. PCR involved 60 Vbeta and 13 Jbeta primers. Some clones are missing from TCRdb's copy, which holds only in-frame ones; the method was immunoSEQ multiplex PCR. The sample consists of approximately 150,000 clones, 50% to 75% of them appearing once. V and J are TRBV5-1 and TRBJ1-4; D gene ambiguous. This TCR was recovered from a woman aged 60-70 years in good health and CMV-seropositive. The sample was PBMCs. CDR3 loop: CASSLQPDGEKLSF. The CDR3 DNA follows: TGCGCCAGCAGCCTTCAACCTGACGGGGAAAAACTGTCTTTT.